This T cell receptor beta chain comes out of a study of shared clonotypes between healthy human individuals. To note about this clone: Its antigen remains unknown.

Findings and limits, study-wide: The study's rarefaction showed incomplete sorted-subset sequencing despite large depth.

Cells designated naive CD8 were CD45RO-negative and were positively selected for CCR7, with terminally differentiated effector memory CD45RA+ cells excluded. The assay was immunoSEQ multiplex PCR, and TCRdb's table has in-frame clones only and misses some. The sample holds some 2,000,000 clones; around 96% are singletons and the top ten take about 1.1%. The ends lost 3 bases at V and 4 bases at J; junction bases unmatched: 9. This CDR3 comprises 16 residues. The germline V gene encodes CDR1 SGDLS and CDR2 YYNGEE. This sequence joins TRBV9 and TRBJ2-1, with TRBD2 matching 8 bases. Sample: naive CD8+ T cells sorted from blood. This TCR came from a man aged 18 to 29 in good health. The CDR3 loop reads CASSAGGSGTYNEQFF. CDR3 nucleotide sequence: TGTGCCAGCAGCGCGGGGGGTAGCGGGACTTACAATGAGCAGTTCTTC.